Each of the 15 T cell receptor beta chains below was sequenced from the same sample in a study of long-term antiretroviral therapy in people with HIV. Run at survey level, the immunoSEQ assay was version v3.0. TCRdb keeps only in-frame clones here, not all; method: immunoSEQ multiplex PCR. The sample includes 15,000 or so clones, around 82% of them seen just once. The sequencing here drew on unsorted PBMCs, taken 3.1 years after starting antiretroviral therapy. The source of these receptors is a man aged 40-50 years with HIV.

The chain has TRBV10-3 and TRBJ1-1; 7 nucleotides agree with TRBD1. Unmatched junction bases numbered 6, after V lost 6 bases and J lost 5 bases. This CDR3 is 13 amino acids long. Per the germline V gene, CDR1 is ENHRY and CDR2 is SYGVKD. CDR3 region: CAIRNTGETEAFF. The CDR3 coding sequence is TGTGCCATCAGAAATACAGGGGAAACTGAAGCTTTCTTT.

The chain recombines TRBV18 with TRBJ2-1; 11 nucleotides align to TRBD2. This CDR3 contains 14 residues. Germline CDR1 reads KGHSH; CDR2 reads LQKENI. With 5 bases clipped from V and 7 bases from J, the junction kept 4 bases outside the gene matches. The CDR3 DNA reads TGTGCCAGCTCAGGGACTAGCGGAACAAATGAGCAGTTCTTC. It is translated as CASSGTSGTNEQFF. Variable domain in full (rest from reference TRBV18 and TRBJ2-1): NAGVMQNPRHLVRRRGQEARLRCSPMKGHSHVYWYRQLPEEGLKFMVYLQKENIIDESGMPKERFSAEFPKEGPSILRIQQVVRGDSAAYFCASSGTSGTNEQFFGPGTRLTVL.

The chain combines TRBV2 with TRBJ2-6; no firm D call. Deletions cut 3 bases from V and 0 bases from J, with 6 bases between. Germline V gives CDR1 SNHLY, CDR2 FYNNEI. CDR3 size: 15 residues. CDR3 bases: TGTGCCAGCAGTGATTATTCCTCTGGGGCCAACGTCCTGACTTTC. It translates to CASSDYSSGANVLTF. Supplemented by reference TRBV2 and TRBJ2-6, the full variable domain reads EPEVTQTPSHQVTQMGQEVILRCVPISNHLYFYWYRQILGQKVEFLVSFYNNEISEKSEIFDDQFSVERPDGSNFTLKIRSTKLEDSAMYFCASSDYSSGANVLTFGAGSRLTVL.

This chain joins TRBV7-6 and TRBJ2-3; TRBD2 is a possible D gene (7 bases). V shed 1 base and J shed 3 bases, with 17 bases lying between them. The CDR3 runs 17 residues. The germline gives CDR1 SGHVS, CDR2 FNYEAQ. The CDR3 reads CASSLVTRGAGTDTQYF. CDR3 sequence (DNA): TGTGCCAGCAGCTTAGTAACCCGGGGGGCGGGGACAGATACGCAGTATTTT.

This clone has only one observation. The rearrangement links TRBV2 to TRBJ1-4, with 7 bases matching TRBD1. V shed 1 base, J shed 5 bases, and the junction held 10 bases outside the gene matches. The germline V gene encodes CDR1 SNHLY and CDR2 FYNNEI. This CDR3 comprises 17 residues. The CDR3 DNA sequence: TGTGCCAGCAGTGAAGACTACGACAGGGTCAAGAATGAAAAACTGTTTTTT. Protein: CASSEDYDRVKNEKLFF.

The J gene is TRBJ1-2, the V gene TRBV7-9; D not resolved. The CDR3 is 15 residues long. Germline V gene data show CDR1 as SEHNR and CDR2 as FQNEAQ (reference sequence). Trimming removed 1 base from V and 3 bases from J, with 12 bases in between. CDR3 bases: TGTGCCAGCAGCTTAGTTCGGGCAGCGGACTATGGCTACACCTTC. Protein product: CASSLVRAADYGYTF.

The chain couples TRBV23-1 to TRBJ1-5; D is ambiguous. TRBV23-1 counts as an open reading frame of uncertain function. The CDR3 is 22 residues long. The ends were cut back, 0 bases at V and 4 bases at J, with 31 bases in the middle. The CDR3 protein is CASSQSPYLDSDLFLANQPQHF. CDR3 nucleotides: TGCGCCAGCAGTCAATCACCGTATCTGGACTCCGATCTCTTTCTTGCAAATCAGCCCCAGCATTTT.

In its sample, this clone was seen a few times. The chain carries TRBV25-1 and TRBJ1-6; TRBD1 aligns across 8 bases. The CDR3 is made up of 15 amino acids. CDR1 is MGHDK, CDR2 SYGVNS, per germline. V was clipped by 4 bases and J by 6 bases; unmatched bases: 5. The CDR3 nucleotides read TGTGCCAGCAGTGCACAGGGGGGAAGTAATTCACCCCTCCACTTT. This codes for CASSAQGGSNSPLHF.

The rearrangement joins TRBV6-6 to TRBJ1-2; D may be TRBD1 (5 bases). V was pared by 8 bases and J by 6 bases, with 22 bases between. Germline V gene lookup returns CDR1 MNHNY and CDR2 SVGAGI (reference sequence). CDR3 length: 15 amino acids. The CDR3 DNA reads as TGTGCCAGCTGCCGTCAGGGAACGCCTCCAGATGGCTACACCTTC. It specifies CASCRQGTPPDGYTF.

The chain employs TRBV11-3 and TRBJ2-7; the match to TRBD1 covers 7 bases. Germline V gene sequence: CDR1 SGHNT, CDR2 YENEEA. The V segment lost 5 bases and the J segment 2 bases; nucleotides outside the gene matches: 9. The CDR3 extends over 15 amino acids. The CDR3 sequence: CASSDSGTAPYEQYF. The DNA for the CDR3 is TGTGCCAGCAGCGATTCCGGGACAGCTCCCTACGAGCAGTACTTC.

The rearrangement links TRBV5-1 to TRBJ1-2; a weak D match, TRBD1 (6 bases). Germline V gene data show CDR1 as SGHRS and CDR2 as YFSETQ. CDR3 length: 12 amino acids. V dropped 5 bases and J dropped 3 bases, with 8 bases sitting between them. CDR3 DNA: TGCGCCAGCAGACAGGGTGACTATGGCTACACCTTC. This codes for CASRQGDYGYTF.

The table lists this clone with a few counts. V gene TRBV7-9 combines with J gene TRBJ1-2, with D perhaps TRBD1 (5 bases). Per the germline V gene, CDR1 is SEHNR and CDR2 is FQNEAQ (reference sequence). Trimming removed 1 base at V and 6 bases at J, with 18 bases between. This CDR3 spans 16 amino acids. CDR3 amino acids: CASSLGELWQGDGYTF. DNA of the CDR3: TGTGCCAGCAGCTTAGGAGAGTTATGGCAGGGAGATGGCTACACCTTC.

The chain uses TRBV6-1 and TRBJ1-5; D is uncertain. Germline loops: CDR1 MNHNS, CDR2 SASEGT. The length of the CDR3 is 11 residues. The V end was cut by 7 bases, the J end by 6 bases, with 7 bases between. The CDR3 bases are TGTGCCAGCATGAGCGGTCAGCCCCAGCATTTT. This gives the protein CASMSGQPQHF.

V and J are TRBV14 and TRBJ2-1; unclear D gene. The CDR3 loop spans 13 amino acids. V was shortened by 0 bases and J by 7 bases, with 7 bases between the two germline ends. The germline V gene has CDR1 SGHDN and CDR2 FVKESK. For the CDR3, the DNA is TGTGCCAGCAGCCAAGATGTAGAGAATGAGCAGTTCTTC. Protein: CASSQDVENEQFF. The full variable domain, its missing parts supplied by reference TRBV14 and TRBJ2-1, is EAGVTQFPSHSVIEKGQTVTLRCDPISGHDNLYWYRRVMGKEIKFLLHFVKESKQDESGMPNNRFLAERTGGTYSTLKVQPAELEDSGVYFCASSQDVENEQFFGPGTRLTVL.

The chain carries TRBV5-1 and TRBJ1-4; 8 nucleotides line up with TRBD1. Germline trimming cut 4 bases from V and 4 bases from J; bases unmatched to any gene: 6. The V gene's germline CDR1 is SGHRS and CDR2 YFSETQ. This CDR3 is 15 amino acids long. CDR3 DNA sequence: TGCGCCAGCAGCACTGGACAGGGCGGTAATGAAAAACTGTTTTTT. Translation: CASSTGQGGNEKLFF.